This T cell receptor beta chain was recorded in a study of OX40 agonist ivuxolimab in advanced cancers. Turning to the study itself: Partial responses were observed in three patients, of whom one had hepatocellular carcinoma and two had cutaneous melanoma. The study, taken as a whole, reports: At 0.1 to 3.0 mg/kg, clonal expansion of CD4+ and CD8+ blood T cells had occurred by week 6. Among some nonresponders, normalized T-cell clonal expansion was also low.

J lost 1 base, V lost 7 bases, and 14 bases had no gene match. The CDR3 spans 17 residues. Looked up from germline, CDR1 is MNHEY and CDR2 is SMNVEV (reference sequence). TCRdb keeps only in-frame clones here, not all; method: immunoSEQ multiplex PCR. Among some 40,000 clones, nearly 90% were seen once, and the ten largest hold less than 55%. As to this clone: Its antigen is currently unknown.

The chain carries TRBV27 and TRBJ2-3; 7 nucleotides agree with TRBD2. The receptor's source is an adult with an advanced solid tumor such as melanoma, head and neck, liver or kidney cancer. Source: CD4+ or CD8+ T cells sorted from blood, taken in a trial of the OX40 agonist ivuxolimab. The CDR3 spells CASIHLPGGGRTDTQYF. CDR3 DNA: TGTGCCAGCATCCATCTGCCTGGGGGGGGACGCACAGATACGCAGTATTTT.